This record covers a single TCR beta chain. This sample was included in a study of blood T cell repertoires in COVID-19. Data came from immunoSEQ multiplex PCR; TCRdb stores just in-frame clones and leaves some out. The data show approximately 190,000 clones, 83% seen once. The sequence was obtained from a woman aged 40 to 55 with acute or convalescent COVID-19. Material for sequencing was peripheral blood.

In DNA form, the CDR3 reads TGTGCCAGCATGGTAGGGGGGGCTGGCTCACCCCTCCACTTT. Translation: CASMVGGAGSPLHF. The chain employs TRBV19 and TRBJ1-6, with D perhaps matching TRBD1 (6 bases). Germline lookup yields CDR1 LNHDA and CDR2 SQIVND (reference sequence). This CDR3 is built from 14 residues. V dropped 9 bases and J dropped 10 bases, with 19 bases sitting between them.